The 4 T cell receptor beta chains reported below all come from one sample, sequenced in a study of blood T cell repertoires in COVID-19. Measured with immunoSEQ multiplex PCR; TCRdb has only the in-frame clones, and not every one. Here the sample spans some 250,000 clones, around three quarters being singletons. The sequenced sample consisted of peripheral blood. The receptors here all came from an elderly woman with acute or convalescent COVID-19.

This chain joins TRBV18 and TRBJ1-2; TRBD1 aligns across 12 bases. The CDR3 has 16 amino acids. Germline loops: CDR1 KGHSH, CDR2 LQKENI. The V and J ends lost 3 bases and 3 bases, in that order; junction bases with no gene match: 5. CDR3 coding DNA: TGTGCCAGCTCACCTTTAGGGACAGGGGGCGACTATGGCTACACCTTC. This translates into CASSPLGTGGDYGYTF.

The chain employs TRBV5-4 and TRBJ2-7, with 7 bases matching TRBD2. Germline CDR1 reads SGHNT; CDR2 reads YYREEE (reference sequence). This CDR3 has 14 residues. J lost 3 bases, V lost 5 bases, and 8 bases had no gene match. The CDR3 loop is CASRTWGRGYEQYF. In nucleotides, the CDR3 is TGTGCCAGCAGGACCTGGGGGAGGGGCTACGAGCAGTACTTC.

The chain links TRBV2 to TRBJ1-2; 8 bases agree with TRBD1. Germline lookup yields CDR1 SNHLY and CDR2 FYNNEI. CDR3 size: 11 residues. J lost 8 bases, V lost 7 bases, and 3 bases had no gene match. As DNA, the CDR3 is TGTGCCAGCAACAGGGGGGACGGCTACACCTTC. Residues: CASNRGDGYTF.

The chain employs TRBV6-5 and TRBJ1-1; the match to TRBD1 covers 8 bases. CDR1 is MNHEY and CDR2 is SVGAGI in the germline V gene. This CDR3 contains 13 residues. J was trimmed by 3 bases and V by 5 bases; bases with no gene match: 2. CDR3 region: CASSTGGDTEAFF. DNA of the CDR3: TGTGCCAGCAGTACAGGGGGGGACACTGAAGCTTTCTTT.